The source of this T cell receptor (beta chain) is a study of blood T cell repertoires in COVID-19 (dated by TCRdb to 2020 to 2021). Describing the broader study: Samples covering the acute and convalescent phases of COVID-19 were provided by collaborators in the United States, Italy and Spain. The prospective study material was composed of cDNA or gDNA derived from T cells, B-cell-depleted T cells, or PBMCs. Deeply sampled blood TCRbeta repertoires from subjects exposed to, actively infected with, or recovered from COVID-19 were included in the dataset. The repertoires were released in a freely available public database intended as a resource for research on the immune response to SARS-CoV-2. The samples were drawn from two sources: the first 160 participants of the ongoing ImmuneRACE study, and 1,000 to 1,500 subjects contributed by 6 global collaborators. The sample metadata nearly always contained a de-identified subject ID, COVID-19 status, age in years and sex. HLA class I and class II types, where available, came from metadata supplied by the sample provider rather than from assay-based typing.

This clone appeared a single time. What this receptor recognizes is not known. Within one base of it there is no much larger clone, and no base qualities were kept. Study-wide findings and limitations: Clinical and demographic metadata were provided uncurated, with the amount varying by source and participant.

At one collaborating source in Seattle, patients were enrolled during active infection and were followed longitudinally through the course of disease. Collaborating institutions collected whole blood in K2EDTA tubes following their own protocols. Collaborator samples were shipped for TCRbeta analysis as frozen whole blood, isolated PBMCs, or DNA extracted from either sample type. TCRbeta CDR3 regions were amplified from genomic DNA by means of the immunoSEQ Assay, a bias-controlled multiplex PCR. In the authors' own workflow: Within the assay, amplification of reference gene primers was used to estimate how many nucleated cells each sample contained. To quantify the absolute abundance of each unique TCRbeta CDR3 rearrangement, sequence reads were collapsed and filtered. For each sample, productive Simpson clonality was calculated by taking the square root of Simpson's diversity index across productive rearrangements. TCRdb mirrors the immuneACCESS table, restricted to in-frame sequences. Some clones are absent from its copies; in checked studies, under half trace to an unresolved V gene, and the reason for the others is unknown. V and J calls and clone size follow that table, whereas D and trimming were derived from the DNA. This sample has 150,000 to 200,000 clones in its table, and approximately 87% of those were observed once. Together, the top ten hold roughly 9.8% of the sample.

CDR1 and CDR2, looked up from the germline V gene, are SNHLY and FYNNEI. Taken from cysteine to phenylalanine, the CDR3 has 15 residues. The sequence is cut down to CDR3 DNA, 45 bases in frame from base 1. The germline ends are 12 bases apart after V is trimmed by 0 bases and J by 4 bases. This sequence was found in a woman in her fifties or sixties with COVID-19, enrolled during active disease. What was sequenced was peripheral blood. The receptor chain draws on TRBV2 and TRBJ1-2, with the D gene uncertain. Here the CDR3 is given as CASSEAGLEFYGYTF. The nucleotide sequence is given as TGTGCCAGCAGTGAAGCGGGTCTAGAATTCTATGGCTACACCTTC.